These T cell receptor beta chains were read from a single sample in a study of OX40 agonist ivuxolimab in advanced cancers. Sequencing was performed with immunoSEQ multiplex PCR; in TCRdb, only in-frame clones are kept and a portion is missing. The sample lists under 70,000 clones; roughly nine tenths were seen once. The sample in question was CD4+ or CD8+ T cells sorted from blood, obtained in a trial of the OX40 agonist ivuxolimab. These receptors came from an adult with an advanced solid tumor such as melanoma, head and neck, liver or kidney cancer. Both conserved end residues are part of each CDR3. The D gene is left open where the match is weak.

d_gene: -
v_gene: TRBV6-1
j_gene: TRBJ2-2
CDR3nt: TGTGCCAGCAGCGGTCTAGGGACGAACACCGGGGAGCTGTTTTTT
CDR3aa: CASSGLGTNTGELFF

d_gene: -
v_gene: TRBV30
j_gene: TRBJ2-7
CDR3nt: TGTGCCTGGAGTGTTCAGTTCGAGCAGTACTTC
CDR3aa: CAWSVQFEQYF

d_gene: TRBD2
v_gene: TRBV19
j_gene: TRBJ2-3
CDR3nt: TGTGCCAGTAGTATAACACTAGCGACTAGCACAGATACGCAGTATTTT
CDR3aa: CASSITLATSTDTQYF

d_gene: TRBD1
v_gene: TRBV13
j_gene: TRBJ2-1
CDR3nt: TGTGCCACCTCGACAGGGGGTTCAGGTGAGCAGTTCTTC
CDR3aa: CATSTGGSGEQFF

d_gene: -
v_gene: TRBV9
j_gene: TRBJ2-1
CDR3nt: TGTGCCAGCAGCACAAGACCCTCTGACGGCTCCTACAATGAGCAGTTCTTC
CDR3aa: CASSTRPSDGSYNEQFF

d_gene: -
v_gene: TRBV5-5
j_gene: TRBJ2-5
CDR3nt: TGTGCCAGCAGCTTGGCCGGGGCGGAAGGGGAGACCCAGTACTTC
CDR3aa: CASSLAGAEGETQYF

d_gene: TRBD2
v_gene: TRBV15
j_gene: TRBJ2-7
CDR3nt: TGTGCCACGGCCAGCGGGGGATCCTACGAGCAGTACTTC
CDR3aa: CATASGGSYEQYF

d_gene: -
v_gene: TRBV5-1
j_gene: TRBJ2-1
CDR3nt: TGCGCCAGCAGGCCTAGCAGCAATGAGCAGTTCTTC
CDR3aa: CASRPSSNEQFF

d_gene: -
v_gene: TRBV7-9
j_gene: TRBJ1-2
CDR3nt: TGTGCCAGCAGCTTATGGTCAAAGGGCTACACCTTC
CDR3aa: CASSLWSKGYTF

d_gene: -
v_gene: TRBV28
j_gene: TRBJ1-5
CDR3nt: TGTGCCAGCAAAGCCCGGGTTAGCAATCAGCCCCAGCATTTT
CDR3aa: CASKARVSNQPQHF

d_gene: -
v_gene: TRBV7-9
j_gene: TRBJ1-2
CDR3nt: TGTGCCAGCAGCTTAACTGGGTTCTATGGCTACACCTTC
CDR3aa: CASSLTGFYGYTF

d_gene: TRBD2
v_gene: TRBV6-5
j_gene: TRBJ2-2
CDR3nt: TGTGCCACACAGACTAGCGGGATTGCCGGGGAGCTGTTTTTT
CDR3aa: CATQTSGIAGELFF

d_gene: -
v_gene: TRBV6-5
j_gene: TRBJ2-7
CDR3nt: TGTGCCAGCAGTTACTCTCCAGAAGCCTACGAGCAGTACTTC
CDR3aa: CASSYSPEAYEQYF